This TCR beta chain appears in the sequencing data of a study of ipilimumab plus nivolumab after autologous stem cell transplantation. Study-wide background: The DLBCL group included primary refractory and relapsed cases.

Sequencing used immunoSEQ multiplex PCR; TCRdb keeps in-frame clones, though not all of them. The table lists about 15,000 clones, 65% to 75% of them singletons. This TCR came from a male donor with diffuse large B-cell lymphoma. The specimen was PBMCs, collected in a trial of ipilimumab plus nivolumab as post-transplant consolidation.

The CDR3 coding sequence is TGTGCCAGCAGTGCAAGCGGGAGAGGCACCGGGGAGCTGTTTTTT. Amino acids: CASSASGRGTGELFF. The V and J genes are TRBV9 and TRBJ2-2, with 8 bases fitting TRBD2. Germline V CDR1 and CDR2: SGDLS, YYNGEE. CDR3 length: 15 residues. Unmatched junction bases numbered 7, after V lost 5 bases and J lost 4 bases.